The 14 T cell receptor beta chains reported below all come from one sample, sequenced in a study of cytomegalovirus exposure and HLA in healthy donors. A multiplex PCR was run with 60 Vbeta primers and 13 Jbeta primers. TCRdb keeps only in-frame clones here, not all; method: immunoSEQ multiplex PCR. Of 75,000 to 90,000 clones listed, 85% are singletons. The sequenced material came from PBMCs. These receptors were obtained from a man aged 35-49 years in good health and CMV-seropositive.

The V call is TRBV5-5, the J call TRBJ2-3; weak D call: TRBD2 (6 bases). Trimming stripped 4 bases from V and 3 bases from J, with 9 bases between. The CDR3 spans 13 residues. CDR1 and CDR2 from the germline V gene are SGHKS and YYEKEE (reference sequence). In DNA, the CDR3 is TGTGCCAGCAGCCGGGGGAAGACAGATACGCAGTATTTT. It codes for CASSRGKTDTQYF.

DNA for the CDR3: TGTGCCAGAGGACTGGCGACAGAGACCCAGTACTTC. Residues: CARGLATETQYF. The chain links TRBV2 to TRBJ2-5, with D possibly matching TRBD2 (5 bases). The CDR3 extends over 12 amino acids. V lost 9 bases, J lost 4 bases, and 12 bases lay in between. The V gene's germline CDR1 is SNHLY and CDR2 FYNNEI.

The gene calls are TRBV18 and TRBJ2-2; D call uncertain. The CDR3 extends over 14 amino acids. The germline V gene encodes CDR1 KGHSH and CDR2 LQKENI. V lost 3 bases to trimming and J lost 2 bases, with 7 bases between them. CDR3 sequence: CASSPISNTGELFF. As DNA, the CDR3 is TGTGCCAGCTCACCGATTAGCAACACCGGGGAGCTGTTTTTT. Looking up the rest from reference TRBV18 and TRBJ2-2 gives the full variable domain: NAGVMQNPRHLVRRRGQEARLRCSPMKGHSHVYWYRQLPEEGLKFMVYLQKENIIDESGMPKERFSAEFPKEGPSILRIQQVVRGDSAAYFCASSPISNTGELFFGEGSRLTVL.

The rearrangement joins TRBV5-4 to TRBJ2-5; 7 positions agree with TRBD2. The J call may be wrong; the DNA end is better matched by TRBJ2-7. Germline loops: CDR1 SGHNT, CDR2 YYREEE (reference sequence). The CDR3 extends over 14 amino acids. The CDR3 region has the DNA TGTGCCAGCAGCTTGAGAGCGGGGACCTACGAGCAGTACTTC. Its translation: CASSLRAGTYEQYF.

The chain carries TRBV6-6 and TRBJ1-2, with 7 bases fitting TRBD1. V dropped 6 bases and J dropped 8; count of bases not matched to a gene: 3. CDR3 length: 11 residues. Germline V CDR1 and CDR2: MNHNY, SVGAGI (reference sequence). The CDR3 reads CASRDRDGYTF. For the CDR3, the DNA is TGTGCCAGCAGAGACAGGGACGGCTACACCTTC.

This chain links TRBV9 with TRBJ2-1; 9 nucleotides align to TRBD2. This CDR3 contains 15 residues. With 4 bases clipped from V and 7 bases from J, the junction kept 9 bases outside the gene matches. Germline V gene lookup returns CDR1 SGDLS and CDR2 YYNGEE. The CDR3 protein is CASSPSGTSRNEQFF. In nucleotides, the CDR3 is TGTGCCAGCAGCCCATCCGGGACTAGCAGAAATGAGCAGTTCTTC.

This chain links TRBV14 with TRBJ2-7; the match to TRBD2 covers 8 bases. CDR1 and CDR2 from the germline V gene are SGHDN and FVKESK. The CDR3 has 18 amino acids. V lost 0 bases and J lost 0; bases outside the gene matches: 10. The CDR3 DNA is TGTGCCAGCAGCCAAGAGGTGTCTAGCGGGTTGCTCTCCTACGAGCAGTACTTC. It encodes CASSQEVSSGLLSYEQYF. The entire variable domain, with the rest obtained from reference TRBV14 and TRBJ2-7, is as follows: EAGVTQFPSHSVIEKGQTVTLRCDPISGHDNLYWYRRVMGKEIKFLLHFVKESKQDESGMPNNRFLAERTGGTYSTLKVQPAELEDSGVYFCASSQEVSSGLLSYEQYFGPGTRLTVT.

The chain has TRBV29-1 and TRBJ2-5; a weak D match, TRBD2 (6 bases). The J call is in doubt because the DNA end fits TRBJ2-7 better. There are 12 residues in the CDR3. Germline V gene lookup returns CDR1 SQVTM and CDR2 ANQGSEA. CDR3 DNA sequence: TGCAGCGCCCTGGGGGAGGTCTACGAGCAGTACTTC. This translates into CSALGEVYEQYF.

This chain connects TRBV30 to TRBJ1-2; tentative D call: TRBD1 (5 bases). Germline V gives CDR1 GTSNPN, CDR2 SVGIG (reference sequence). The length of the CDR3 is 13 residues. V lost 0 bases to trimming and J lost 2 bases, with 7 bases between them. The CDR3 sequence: CAWSVDSNYGYTF. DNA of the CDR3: TGTGCCTGGAGTGTAGACAGCAACTATGGCTACACCTTC.

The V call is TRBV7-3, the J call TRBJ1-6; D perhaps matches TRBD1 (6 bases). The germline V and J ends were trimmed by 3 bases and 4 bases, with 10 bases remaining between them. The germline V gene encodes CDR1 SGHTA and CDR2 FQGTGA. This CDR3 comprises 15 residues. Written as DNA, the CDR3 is TGTGCCAGCAGCTTGCAAGGGGGATATAATTCACCCCTCCACTTT. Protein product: CASSLQGGYNSPLHF.

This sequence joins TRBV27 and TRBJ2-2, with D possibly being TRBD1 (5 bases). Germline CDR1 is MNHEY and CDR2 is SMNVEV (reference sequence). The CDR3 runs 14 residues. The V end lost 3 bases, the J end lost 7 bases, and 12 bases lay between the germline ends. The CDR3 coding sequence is TGTGCCAGCAGTTTCAGTCAGGGCGGCGGGGAGCTGTTTTTT. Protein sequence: CASSFSQGGGELFF.

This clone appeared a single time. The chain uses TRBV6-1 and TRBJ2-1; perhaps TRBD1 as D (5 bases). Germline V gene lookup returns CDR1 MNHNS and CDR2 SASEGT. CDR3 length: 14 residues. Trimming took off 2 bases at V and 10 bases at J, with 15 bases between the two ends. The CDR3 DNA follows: TGTGCCAGCAGTGAAAATGGGGCGATCAGGGAGCAGTTCTTC. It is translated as CASSENGAIREQFF.

The CDR3 loop is CASSLPRRLAGVLNEQFF. For the CDR3, the DNA is TGTGCCAGCAGCTTACCCCGAAGACTAGCGGGAGTACTTAATGAGCAGTTCTTC. The chain combines TRBV7-9 with TRBJ2-1, with TRBD2 matching 12 bases. Germline CDR1 and CDR2: SEHNR and FQNEAQ (reference sequence). Trimming removed 2 bases from V and 7 bases from J; junction bases left unmatched: 12. The CDR3 is made up of 18 amino acids.

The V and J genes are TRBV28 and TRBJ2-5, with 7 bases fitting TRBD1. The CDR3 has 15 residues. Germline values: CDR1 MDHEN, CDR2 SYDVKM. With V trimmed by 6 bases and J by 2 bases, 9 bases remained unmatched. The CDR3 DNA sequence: TGTGCCAGCAGCCCCTGGACAGGCATACAAGAGACCCAGTACTTC. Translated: CASSPWTGIQETQYF.